This T cell receptor beta chain is drawn from a study of CD8 T cells in ankylosing spondylitis. TCRdb independently ran MiXCR on the 5' RACE reads; one entry per CDR3 protein. The data show nearly 250,000 distinct CDR3 sequences, 32% seen once. At least ten counts were recorded for this clonotype. The CDR3 is 15 residues long. V shed 6 bases and J 4 bases; nucleotides not matched to a gene: 11. Per germline, CDR1 MNHNS and CDR2 SASEGT. V is TRBV6-1 and J is TRBJ1-2, with TRBD1 matching over 7 bases. The sequenced material came from blood, either unsorted or a sorted T cell fraction (not recorded which). The receptor comes from a male donor with ankylosing spondylitis or in good health (not recorded which). CDR3 in amino acids: CASSQDRISVYGYTF. CDR3 DNA sequence: TGTGCCAGCAGCCAGGACAGGATTTCTGTCTATGGCTACACCTTC.